This TCR beta chain is drawn from a study of T cell responses to AZD1222 COVID-19 vaccine (dated by TCRdb to 2020 to 2022). Some background on the complete study: TCR sequencing covered fewer than 250 trial participants: about 210 given two doses of AZD1222 and about 26 given two doses of MenACWY control vaccine. Trial participants were enrolled by age into 18-55, 56-69 and 70-plus year subgroups, with roughly 150, 30 and 60 TCR-sequenced participants respectively. Points the paper makes about the study in general: Conclusions about previously exposed vaccinees are limited because only 5 or 6 AZD1222 recipients were SARS-CoV-2 seropositive at baseline. A significant rise in spike-specific TCR breadth and depth was observed after two AZD1222 doses relative to day 0 and relative to MenACWY recipients. No day 14 peak-response samples were available, so repertoires were characterized only after the peak T cell response. Participants were mostly white British, with more females than males. The authors suggested clonal diversity may have been underestimated. The 56-69-year group was small, and its depth increase did not reach significance, likely because of low power. Epitopes outside the regions mutated in the B.1.351 and B.1.1.7 variants were reportedly recognized by nearly half of the unique spike-specific TCRs. CD4 TCRs associated with the vaccine covered the entire spike protein, and the dominant responses were in regions 160-218 and 743-854.

Comments on this clone: No antigen is known for it. Base qualities are not at hand, and no much larger clone is one base apart.

The CDR3 regions of human TCRbeta chains were analyzed by immunosequencing. From the authors' description of their analysis: TCRs in the repertoires were matched against a reference library of SARS-CoV-2-specific TCRs that had been generated with the MIRA antigen-specificity platform. Breadth was defined as the fraction of unique TCRs that were SARS-CoV-2-associated, and depth was defined as the fraction of total T cells that were SARS-CoV-2-associated. Using the MIRA data, each spike-specific TCR was mapped to the spike region that the TCR reacts to and placed in a CD4 or CD8 class. Log10-transformed breadth and depth values were compared by one-way ANOVA with Sidak's multiple comparisons tests. Not all clones reach the TCRdb copy of this immuneACCESS table, which keeps in-frame sequences only. Checked studies attribute under half of the gap to unresolved V genes and leave the rest unexplained. That table gives V, J and clone size, and the DNA gave D and trimming. This sample has 95,000 or so clones in its table, and about 89% of those were observed once. Jointly, the top ten make up 6.5% to 10% of the sample.

This sample's time point label indicates: about 28 days (+/-7) after the second vaccine dose. AZD1222 recipients with second doses at about 4 weeks or about 12 weeks were pooled, because spike-specific TCR depth and breadth did not differ between schedules. The vaccinee samples were drawn from two UK trials, COV001 and COV002, one of which was a single-blind randomized controlled phase 2/3 trial testing AZD1222 (ChAdOx1 nCoV-19) in healthy adults. For TCRbeta chain sequencing, PBMC samples from trial participants were taken at day 0 and at day 28 after the second dose. CDR1 and CDR2 (MDHEN, SYDVKM) derive from the germline V gene. V is pared back by 6 bases and J by 0 bases, with 14 bases lying between the germline termini. Counted from cysteine to phenylalanine, this CDR3 has 15 amino acids. The entry retains the CDR3 DNA only, 45 bases that are in frame from base 1.

Recombination connected TRBV28 to TRBJ1-1, with the identity of the D gene unclear. This TCR came from an adult who received the AZD1222 COVID-19 vaccine. Here the sequenced sample was peripheral blood, taken 28 days after the second AZD1222 dose. The CDR3 amino acid sequence is: CASSVPTLMNTEAFF. The DNA is as follows: TGTGCCAGCAGCGTCCCGACGCTTATGAACACTGAAGCTTTCTTT.